Below are 4 T cell receptor beta chains sequenced from a single sample in a study of blood T cell repertoires in COVID-19. Only in-frame clones appear in the TCRdb table, and some are missing; sequencing was by immunoSEQ multiplex PCR. The data contain 250,000 to 300,000 clones, 86% of them seen just once; the ten biggest clones take up 3.6%. Sequenced material: peripheral blood. These receptors were collected from a man aged 18 to 29 with active or convalescent COVID-19.

The chain recombines TRBV9 with TRBJ2-7; 8 bases line up with TRBD2. V lost 3 bases and J lost 3; bases outside the gene matches: 5. CDR1 is SGDLS, CDR2 YYNGEE, per germline. The CDR3 extends over 14 amino acids. CDR3 protein: CASSGSGKHYEQYF. CDR3 nucleotide sequence: TGTGCCAGCAGCGGTAGCGGGAAACACTACGAGCAGTACTTC.

The count of this clone is one. The rearrangement links TRBV24-1 to TRBJ2-1, with 8 bases that match TRBD1. With 8 bases clipped from V and 5 bases from J, the junction kept 10 bases outside the gene matches. The CDR3 has 15 amino acids. Germline V gene lookup returns CDR1 KGHDR and CDR2 SFDVKD. The CDR3 loop is CATMKTGTGDNEQFF. The CDR3 region has the DNA TGTGCCACCATGAAGACCGGGACAGGAGACAATGAGCAGTTCTTC.

The chain uses TRBV5-8 and TRBJ1-5, with D possibly matching TRBD1 (6 bases). This CDR3 is built from 14 residues. Trimming shortened V by 4 bases and J by 0 bases, and 8 bases separated the two germline ends. Germline V gene lookup returns CDR1 SGHTS and CDR2 YDEGEE. The CDR3 loop reads CASSHRVSNQPQHF. For the CDR3, the DNA is TGTGCCAGCAGCCACAGGGTTAGCAATCAGCCCCAGCATTTT.

This clone was seen a handful of times. This chain links TRBV7-6 with TRBJ2-2, with 11 bases that match TRBD1. The V and J ends lost 3 bases and 6 bases, in that order; junction bases with no gene match: 6. This CDR3 comprises 16 residues. Germline V gives CDR1 SGHVS, CDR2 FNYEAQ. The CDR3 sequence is CASSFTGTGGPGELFF. The CDR3 DNA reads TGTGCCAGCAGCTTCACCGGGACAGGGGGACCCGGGGAGCTGTTTTTT.